These T cell receptor beta chains were read from a single sample in a study of shared T cell receptors in the human thymus. Only in-frame clones appear in the TCRdb table, and some are missing; sequencing was by immunoSEQ multiplex PCR. The table has hundreds of thousands of clones, approximately 89% seen once. These records were also assigned to another study, of human thymus T cells.

The sequenced sample was thymocytes. The receptors stem from a boy under two years old with a congenital heart defect. CDR3s include the opening cysteine and the closing phenylalanine or tryptophan. D genes are given only for firm matches. Where a row states a size, it is once, few, many or the class of an expanded clone; other rows omit it.

TRBJ1-1 - - TRBV2 CASSVAGLTEAFF TGTGCCAGCAGTGTCGCGGGCCTGACTGAAGCTTTCTTT
TRBJ2-5 - few TRBV5-6 CASSGKTQYF TGTGCCAGCAGCGGCAAGACCCAGTACTTC
TRBJ2-1 - - TRBV28 CASSPYVGAYNEQFF TGTGCCAGCAGTCCGTATGTTGGGGCTTACAATGAGCAGTTCTTC
TRBJ2-7 TRBD1 - TRBV9 CASSVGGDRVDEQYF TGTGCCAGCAGCGTAGGCGGGGACAGGGTTGACGAGCAGTACTTC
TRBJ2-7 TRBD1 - TRBV25-1 CASSAGTGGSYEQYF TGTGCCAGCAGTGCCGGGACAGGGGGAAGCTACGAGCAGTACTTC
TRBJ2-3 - - TRBV11-3 CASSPTGTDTQYF TGTGCCAGCAGCCCCACGGGCACAGATACGCAGTATTTT
TRBJ2-7 TRBD2 - TRBV7-6 CASSLALDKIPGLAFSEQYF TGTGCCAGCAGCTTAGCGCTGGACAAGATACCGGGACTAGCTTTTTCCGAGCAGTACTTC
TRBJ2-7 TRBD2 - TRBV5-1 CASSSSGRRYEQYF TGCGCCAGCAGCTCTAGCGGGAGGCGATACGAGCAGTACTTC
TRBJ1-6 TRBD1 few TRBV5-5 CASSLVLDRGLNSPLHF TGTGCCAGCAGCTTGGTCCTTGACAGGGGACTCAATTCACCCCTCCACTTT
TRBJ2-1 TRBD2 few TRBV5-1 CASSPQGTAKTGTSGTNEQFF TGCGCCAGCAGTCCTCAGGGGACGGCAAAAACCGGGACTAGCGGGACCAATGAGCAGTTCTTC
TRBJ1-5 - - TRBV19 CASSIIRVYSNQPQHF TGTGCCAGTAGTATTATCCGAGTGTATAGCAATCAGCCCCAGCATTTT
TRBJ2-5 TRBD1 once TRBV7-9 CASSPLRDRQETQYF TGTGCCAGCAGCCCATTACGGGACAGACAAGAGACCCAGTACTTC
TRBJ2-1 TRBD2 few TRBV19 CASSSGRADNEQFF TGTGCCAGTAGTAGCGGGAGAGCCGACAATGAGCAGTTCTTC
TRBJ2-3 - once TRBV11-3 CASSQGSSTDTQYF TGTGCCAGCAGCCAGGGTTCTAGCACAGATACGCAGTATTTT
TRBJ2-1 - - TRBV7-6 CASSPAPRSSYNEQFF TGTGCCAGCAGCCCTGCACCTAGGAGCTCCTACAATGAGCAGTTCTTC
TRBJ2-7 - - TRBV2 CASSNTGTFLYEQYF TGTGCCAGCAGTAACACCGGGACTTTCCTCTACGAGCAGTACTTC
TRBJ1-3 - - TRBV5-5 CASSLATGGHSRGNTIYF TGTGCCAGCAGCTTGGCCACCGGGGGGCACTCCAGAGGAAACACCATATATTTT
TRBJ1-2 TRBD1 - TRBV15 CATSRDLTETGPSYGYTF TGTGCCACCAGCAGAGATCTGACCGAGACAGGGCCCTCCTATGGCTACACCTTC
TRBJ2-1 TRBD2 - TRBV9 CASRGGTGDNEQFF TGTGCCAGCAGGGGGGGGACTGGGGACAATGAGCAGTTCTTC
TRBJ2-7 - - TRBV28 CASSFRGRQYF TGTGCCAGCAGTTTTCGGGGGAGGCAGTACTTC
TRBJ2-7 TRBD2 - TRBV4-1 CASSQGLAEAQYF TGCGCCAGCAGCCAGGGACTAGCGGAGGCGCAGTACTTC
TRBJ2-7 TRBD1 - TRBV9 CASSPHLKGQSYEQYF TGTGCCAGCAGCCCCCACCTAAAGGGACAGAGCTACGAGCAGTACTTC
TRBJ2-7 TRBD1 once TRBV4-3 CASSHHPPGQLPNEQYF TGCGCCAGCAGCCACCACCCCCCGGGACAGCTCCCCAACGAGCAGTACTTC
TRBJ2-3 TRBD1 - TRBV28 CASSTDRLRPLGTDTQYF TGTGCCAGCAGTACGGACAGGCTCCGTCCCCTCGGCACAGATACGCAGTATTTT
TRBJ1-6 - - TRBV7-2 CASSSRGRGAKSPLHF TGTGCCAGCAGCTCCCGGGGGAGGGGGGCAAAGTCACCCCTCCACTTT
TRBJ1-1 - - TRBV10-3 CAISALDSLNTEAFF TGTGCCATCAGTGCCCTGGACAGTTTGAACACTGAAGCTTTCTTT
TRBJ1-5 - - TRBV5-6 CASSFSKEGRPNQPQHF TGTGCCAGCAGCTTTAGTAAGGAGGGCAGGCCCAATCAGCCCCAGCATTTT
TRBJ2-3 - once TRBV6-8 CASSPLSMSSTDTQYF TGTGCCAGCAGTCCTCTATCAATGTCTAGCACAGATACGCAGTATTTT
TRBJ2-2 TRBD1 once TRBV27 CASSLSPPGQGLTGELFF TGTGCCAGCAGTTTATCGCCGCCGGGACAGGGATTGACCGGGGAGCTGTTTTTT
TRBJ2-7 TRBD1 - TRBV7-9 CASSTTGQGAYEQYF TGTGCCAGCAGCACGACGGGACAGGGAGCCTACGAGCAGTACTTC
TRBJ1-4 - few TRBV11-2 CASSLAEKLFF TGTGCCAGCAGCTTAGCTGAGAAACTGTTTTTT
TRBJ1-6 - - TRBV5-1 CASSLAREANSPLHF TGCGCCAGCAGCTTGGCGCGGGAGGCTAATTCCCCCCTCCACTTT